One sample yielded the 14 T cell receptor beta chains listed below, sequenced in a study of cytomegalovirus exposure and HLA in healthy donors (TCRdb year 2017). Library preparation employed the immunoSEQ multiplex PCR assay. The multiplex PCR relied on a mix of 60 forward primers for TCR Vbeta segments and 13 reverse primers for TCR Jbeta segments. This immuneACCESS table, as held by TCRdb, lists in-frame sequences with V and J called but not all clones. Of the missing ones, under half trace to an unresolved V gene in checked studies; the others have no known cause. The table for this sample records some 120,000 clones. The top ten hold approximately 0.93% of the sample. Sequencing was carried out using PBMCs. The receptors derive from a man aged 18 to 35 in good health and CMV-seronegative.

The chain joins TRBV5-1 to TRBJ2-7; D perhaps matches TRBD2 (7 bases). CDR3 size: 14 residues. Germline lookup yields CDR1 SGHRS and CDR2 YFSETQ. Trimming left V 0 bases short and J 3 bases short, with 10 bases between. In DNA form, the CDR3 reads TGCGCCAGCAGCTTGGAGGGGGAGGGCTACGAGCAGTACTTC. It encodes CASSLEGEGYEQYF.

This chain joins TRBV30 and TRBJ2-7; 7 nucleotides line up with TRBD2. There are 12 residues in the CDR3. The V gene's germline CDR1 is GTSNPN and CDR2 SVGIG (reference sequence). J gave up 2 bases and V 4 bases, and 2 bases lay outside the gene matches. CDR3 coding DNA: TGTGCCTGGATAGCGGGTGCCTACGAGCAGTACTTC. It translates to CAWIAGAYEQYF.

The J gene is TRBJ2-1, the V gene TRBV6-5; D is unresolved. The CDR3 sequence is 14 residues long. The V end lost 6 bases, the J end lost 8 bases, and 17 bases lay between the germline ends. Germline CDR1 is MNHEY and CDR2 is SVGAGI. CDR3 residues: CASRDISFAHEQFF. CDR3 DNA sequence: TGTGCCAGCAGAGACATCTCCTTCGCCCATGAGCAGTTCTTC.

DNA of the CDR3: TGTGCCAGCAGCACCGGGGGGGGCCGTCTCTCCTACGAGCAGTACTTC. Protein sequence: CASSTGGGRLSYEQYF. This chain uses TRBV11-2 with TRBJ2-7, with 8 positions matching TRBD2. This CDR3 region has 16 residues. The V gene end was trimmed by 5 bases and the J gene end by 0 bases; junction bases not matched to a gene: 9. Germline V CDR1 and CDR2: SGHAT, FQNNGV.

CDR3: CASSGGPDTGELFF. CDR3 nucleotides: TGTGCCAGCAGTGGGGGGCCAGACACCGGGGAGCTGTTTTTT. This chain connects TRBV6-4 to TRBJ2-2; a weak D match, TRBD1 (6 bases). V dropped 4 bases and J dropped 3 bases, with 9 bases sitting between them. The CDR3 is made up of 14 amino acids. Germline-derived CDR1 and CDR2 are MRHNA and SNTAGT.

The gene calls are TRBV5-1 and TRBJ2-1; a possible D gene is TRBD2 (7 bases). The germline V gene encodes CDR1 SGHRS and CDR2 YFSETQ. V was cut by 3 bases and J by 9 bases, with 16 bases left in between. CDR3 length equals 14 residues. CDR3 in DNA: TGCGCCAGCAGCTCCCTGGGGGGGCGGGGTGAGCAGTTCTTC. Residues: CASSSLGGRGEQFF.

The chain carries TRBV12-5 and TRBJ2-3; 9 bases are a match to TRBD1. Germline V gene data show CDR1 as LGHNT and CDR2 as FRNRAP. The length of the CDR3 is 15 residues. V lost 5 bases, J lost 6 bases, and 9 bases stayed unmatched. The CDR3 sequence is CASGPGTGKGDTQYF. CDR3 bases: TGTGCTAGTGGTCCCGGGACAGGGAAGGGGGATACGCAGTATTTT. Full variable domain (rest looked up from reference TRBV12-5 and TRBJ2-3): DARVTQTPRHKVTEMGQEVTMRCQPILGHNTVFWYRQTMMQGLELLAYFRNRAPLDDSGMPKDRFSAEMPDATLATLKIQPSEPRDSAVYFCASGPGTGKGDTQYFGPGTRLTVL.

The genes are TRBV25-1 and TRBJ1-1; D call uncertain. The CDR3 has 13 amino acids. V lost 2 bases, J lost 4 bases, and 8 bases lay in between. CDR1 and CDR2 (germline): MGHDK, SYGVNS. CDR3 in amino acids: CASSEKGVTEAFF. CDR3 nucleotides: TGTGCCAGCAGTGAAAAGGGAGTCACTGAAGCTTTCTTT.

This sequence joins TRBV6-1 and TRBJ2-7, with 7 bases lining up with TRBD1. CDR3 size: 14 residues. From germline, CDR1 is MNHNS and CDR2 SASEGT. V trimming: 1 base; J trimming: 0 bases; junction bases outside the gene matches: 0. For the CDR3, the DNA is TGTGCCAGCAGTGAAGGGGACAGCTCCTACGAGCAGTACTTC. Its translation: CASSEGDSSYEQYF.

The chain employs TRBV19 and TRBJ1-2; TRBD1 agrees at 12 bases. The V and J ends lost 3 bases and 8 bases, in that order; junction bases with no gene match: 7. Looked up from germline, CDR1 is LNHDA and CDR2 is SQIVND (reference sequence). The CDR3 has 15 amino acids. The CDR3: CASSIGRDRGHGYTF. Here the CDR3 DNA reads TGTGCCAGTAGTATTGGGAGGGACAGGGGGCACGGCTACACCTTC.

In regard to this clone: At one end the junction does not follow the germline gene, possibly because of a read error. This chain uses TRBV7-2 with TRBJ2-7, with D possibly TRBD1 on 5 matching bases. The CDR3 extends over 13 amino acids. CDR1 and CDR2 (germline): SGHTA, FQGNSA. CDR3 sequence reads: CASSSPRGVIRTF. As DNA, the CDR3 is TGTGCCAGCAGCTCTCCAAGGGGTGTGATACGTACTTTT.

V is TRBV6-1 and J is TRBJ2-3; 7 nucleotides line up with TRBD2. This CDR3 region has 16 residues. V shed 0 bases and J 3 bases; nucleotides not matched to a gene: 6. Per the germline V gene, CDR1 is MNHNS and CDR2 is SASEGT. CDR3 sequence reads: CASSEARTRITDTQYF. The CDR3 DNA follows: TGTGCCAGCAGTGAAGCGAGGACTAGGATTACAGATACGCAGTATTTT.

This chain joins TRBV6-5 and TRBJ2-1; the match to TRBD2 covers 11 bases. Germline values: CDR1 MNHEY, CDR2 SVGAGI. V was pared by 5 bases and J by 12 bases, with 12 bases of the junction left unmatched. This CDR3 region has 15 residues. The CDR3 DNA sequence: TGTGCCAGCAGTCCAGGGGCTAGCGGGAGGAACGGGCAGTTCTTC. This translates into CASSPGASGRNGQFF.

The genes are TRBV27 and TRBJ2-7; 7 bases match TRBD2. V was pared by 7 bases and J by 2 bases, with 11 bases of the junction left unmatched. Germline-derived CDR1 and CDR2 are MNHEY and SMNVEV (reference sequence). This CDR3 comprises 15 residues. The CDR3 loop reads CASTPQRGYAYEQYF. The CDR3 nucleotides are TGTGCCAGCACCCCCCAGCGGGGATACGCCTACGAGCAGTACTTC.